The TCR beta chain described here comes from a study of OX40 agonist ivuxolimab in advanced cancers. This table comes from immunoSEQ multiplex PCR, and its TCRdb copy is limited to in-frame clones, with some not included. The repertoire includes some 19,000 clones, about four fifths of them detected once, and around 20% sits in the top ten. No patient had autoimmune disease or received systemic immunosuppression. This clone was seen only once. This CDR3 is 13 amino acids long. From germline, CDR1 is SGHNT and CDR2 YYREEE (reference sequence). V was pared by 3 bases and J by 7 bases, with 10 bases between.

This chain joins TRBV5-4 and TRBJ2-2; D unresolved. The specimen was CD4+ or CD8+ T cells sorted from blood, collected in a trial of the OX40 agonist ivuxolimab. The receptor's source is an adult with an advanced solid tumor such as melanoma, head and neck, liver or kidney cancer. In DNA form, the CDR3 reads TGTGCCAGCAGCTCTGGATGGATCGGGGAGCTGTTTTTT. Translating gives CASSSGWIGELFF.